This T cell receptor (beta chain) was recovered during a study of blood T cell repertoires in COVID-19. This CDR3 spans 13 amino acids. After removal of 6 bases from V and 5 bases from J, the junction contained 5 bases not matched to a gene. Germline loops: CDR1 ENHRY, CDR2 SYGVKD. Measured with immunoSEQ multiplex PCR; TCRdb has only the in-frame clones, and not every one. The sample comprises about 370,000 clones, more than 85% of which are singletons, and about 0.9% rests with the top ten. Specimen: PBMCs or T cells enriched from blood (not recorded which). This receptor was obtained from a middle-aged woman who had been exposed to COVID-19. V and J are TRBV10-3 and TRBJ1-1; TRBD1 aligns across 8 bases. CDR3 DNA: TGTGCCATCAGGACAGGGGAAAAGACTGAAGCTTTCTTT. This encodes CAIRTGEKTEAFF.